This TCR beta chain was captured in a study of blood T cells in healthy people across ages (dated by TCRdb to between 2015 and 2017). Context from the whole study: In model experiments, template switching captured roughly one uniquely barcoded TCR beta cDNA molecule for every two T cells. Using deep sequencing normalized with unique cDNA molecular identifiers, the study measured how TCR beta repertoire diversity changes with age. Four age groups were formed from the donors: young (average roughly 15 years), middle-aged (approximately 40), aged (more than 55) and long-lived (about 75). Donors of different ages were randomly distributed across sequencing lanes to avoid experimental bias. Two additional independent replicas of 1 million unique cDNA reads from the same blood draw were analyzed for two donors (one aged 18 to 30 and one aged 80 or older). Here is what the overall study found, with its caveats: Total diversity estimates from one million sequenced T cells were considered lower bounds and underestimates. The percentage of naive T cells measured by flow cytometry correlated strongly with observed TCR beta diversity. Compared with the aged group, the long-lived group had more naive CD4+ T cells, fewer expanded clones and increased TCR diversity, suggesting age selection. As age increased, observed TCR beta diversity per million T cells dropped in a roughly linear way, and a significant reduction was already evident by age 40. Because donor CMV infection status was unknown, age-related changes in expanded clonotypes were potentially confounded. Since profiling was done on bulk unsorted PBMCs, naive and antigen-experienced compartments could not be conclusively compared.

Receptors were amplified or captured by 5' RACE. These reads were obtained on an Illumina HiSeq 2500. A second 7 to 11 cycle PCR used a sample-barcoded 5' primer and a J-beta primer mix. A template-switch 5' adaptor carrying 12 random nucleotides introduced a unique molecular identifier onto each TCR beta cDNA molecule. At least 3 million CDR3-containing paired-end reads were obtained from each sample. First-strand cDNA was synthesized from all RNA with the Mint cDNA synthesis kit, primed by a TRBC-specific oligonucleotide. Following uracil-DNA glycosylase treatment, a first 18-cycle PCR with universal primers M1SS and BC2_uni_R was performed on all cDNA. The paper's data handling went like this. Normalization of each sample was performed by random selection of 1 million high-quality reads, each carrying a distinct molecular identifier. Instead of being binned into consensus sequences, reads that shared molecular identifiers were thrown out. MiTCR, with a Q25 quality threshold and the strictest error-elimination algorithm, was used for CDR3 identification, clonotype clustering and error correction. A nonparametric unseen species model using Euler transformation provided a lower-bound estimate of total TCR beta diversity. TCRdb reworked the public reads: Q25 trimming with fastp, MiXCR clone assembly, productive beta chains retained. Each entry merges the rows of one CDR3 protein and shows their most common DNA and genes. The V and J calls, along with clone size, are taken from TCRdb and not from the paper's own processing. Present in this sample are 650,000 to 700,000 distinct CDR3 sequences, roughly 30% of which were seen just once. The ten largest clones add up to less than 20% of the sample.

The roughly 39 donors, aged 6 to 90 years, were systemically healthy Caucasian individuals from Russia. Around 10 milliliters of peripheral blood were collected from each donor into EDTA-treated Vacutainer tubes. Ficoll-Paque density-gradient centrifugation was used to isolate PBMCs, with at least 6.5 million per sample. Trizol reagent was used to extract total RNA from PBMCs, with at least 6 micrograms per sample. The percentages of naive CD45RAhigh/CD27high T cells were determined by flow cytometry on a PBMC aliquot from every donor. This clonotype was counted at least ten times. The antigen this receptor binds is unknown. Base quality data are lacking; no much larger clone is found one base away. The clonotype comes from a woman older than 75 in good health. Donor details come from another sample of the same person, matched by shared clones. The specimen sequenced was blood.

CDR3 loop: CASSYSKFRTDTQYF. DNA sequence: TGTGCCAGCAGTTACTCGAAGTTCCGCACAGATACGCAGTATTTT. The rearranged chain carries TRBV6-5 and TRBJ2-3; no D gene can be assigned with confidence. CDR1 MNHEY and CDR2 SVGAGI were looked up in the germline V gene. The CDR3 measures 15 amino acids from cysteine to phenylalanine. Only CDR3 DNA is held: 45 bases, read in frame from base 1. The germline ends are 8 bases apart after V is trimmed by 0 bases and J by 1 base.